This T cell receptor beta chain was captured by sequencing in a study of T cell responses to AZD1222 COVID-19 vaccine. Germline CDR1 and CDR2: SNHLY and FYNNEI. This CDR3 has 13 residues. Trimming stripped 1 base from V and 8 bases from J, with 9 bases between. Sequencing used immunoSEQ multiplex PCR; TCRdb keeps in-frame clones, though not all of them. This sample has about 150,000 clones; 75% to 90% occur once, and the top ten carry approximately 7.2%. V and J are TRBV2 and TRBJ2-1, with a possible D match to TRBD2 (5 bases). The sequencing used peripheral blood, collected after recovery from COVID-19. The origin of this receptor is an adult who had recovered from COVID-19. CDR3 bases: TGTGCCAGCAGTGAAGAGTGGGGAGATGAGCAGTTCTTC. Residues: CASSEEWGDEQFF.